This T cell receptor (beta chain) was recorded in a study of post-analysis software for immune sequencing data. Study-level background: The patients showed relapsing-remitting, secondary progressive and progressive-relapsing multiple sclerosis courses.

Incorporated into the TCR beta cDNA libraries were unique molecular identifiers, which served to reduce PCR and sequencing biases. Each CDR3 protein gets one entry after TCRdb re-called the PCR reads with MiXCR. The sample has about 820,000 distinct CDR3 sequences; 53% are singletons. Broader study findings: Patients used five TRBV segments, including TRBV5-6, TRBV5-1 and TRBV20-1, more often than controls.

This CDR3 region has 14 residues. Germline assignment: CDR1 DFQATT and CDR2 SNEGSKA (reference sequence). The V gene end was trimmed by 0 bases and the J gene end by 0 bases; junction bases not matched to a gene: 2. This clonotype has only a few counts. Its antigen is still unknown. The V and J genes are TRBV20-1 and TRBJ2-7, with 7 bases identical to TRBD1. This TCR was recovered from a girl under 18 with multiple sclerosis. Sequencing input: blood. The CDR3 DNA is TGCAGTGCTAGAGATGGGACAGCCTCCTACGAGCAGTACTTC. Residues: CSARDGTASYEQYF.